These T cell receptor beta chains were read from a single sample in a study of T-cell reconstitution after alpha-beta-depleted transplantation in children. Each CDR3 protein is one row after TCRdb ran MiXCR on the PCR reads. The sample records 450,000 to 500,000 distinct CDR3 sequences, under 15% being singletons. The sequences come from PBMCs from the stem cell graft donor, collected from the stem cell graft. These receptors were taken from a human donor who donated a stem cell graft to a child with combined immunodeficiency. Both conserved end residues are part of each CDR3. A D gene is named only where the DNA matches it firmly. The listing skips clone size in some rows; elsewhere it reads once, few, many or a size class.

TRBV5-5	few	TRBJ2-3	NA	CASSLGPAGDTQYF	TGTGCCAGCAGCTTGGGACCTGCGGGAGATACGCAGTATTTT
TRBV6-5	many	TRBJ2-6	NA	CASSYSRQAGNVLTF	TGTGCCAGCAGTTACTCGAGGCAGGCGGGCAACGTCCTGACTTTC
TRBV30	NA	TRBJ2-2	NA	CAWSVRSGPGELFF	TGTGCCTGGAGCGTGAGGTCAGGCCCCGGGGAGCTGTTTTTT
TRBV5-6	once	TRBJ2-7	NA	CASSLGRVHYEQYF	TGTGCCAGCAGCTTGGGCAGGGTCCACTACGAGCAGTACTTC
TRBV20-1	few	TRBJ2-1	TRBD2	CSTQAGGPGQRFF	TGCAGTACCCAAGCGGGAGGGCCAGGTCAACGGTTCTTC
TRBV5-5	NA	TRBJ2-7	NA	CASSLVPYPHEQYF	TGTGCCAGCAGCTTGGTTCCCTACCCCCACGAGCAGTACTTC
TRBV11-2	NA	TRBJ2-3	NA	CASSPIPGVYTDTQYF	TGTGCCAGCAGCCCTATTCCGGGGGTCTATACAGATACGCAGTATTTT
TRBV12-3/TRBV12-4	many	TRBJ2-7	NA	CASSLIGKQYF	TGTGCCAGCAGTTTGATTGGGAAGCAGTACTTC
TRBV20-1	NA	TRBJ2-1	NA	CSARDLATYNEQFF	TGCAGTGCTAGAGATTTGGCAACCTACAATGAGCAGTTCTTC
TRBV14	many	TRBJ2-7	TRBD1	CASSQARTGQSYEQYF	TGTGCCAGCAGCCAAGCCCGGACAGGCCAGTCCTACGAGCAGTACTTC
TRBV11-2	NA	TRBJ2-7	NA	CASSLRTGLTYEQYF	TGTGCCAGCAGCCTCAGGACGGGGCTGACCTACGAGCAGTACTTC
TRBV27	few	TRBJ2-1	NA	CATSVSGTNEQFF	TGTGCCACCTCAGTAAGCGGCACAAATGAGCAGTTCTTC
TRBV7-2	NA	TRBJ2-2	TRBD1	CASSTRQGVYTGELFF	TGTGCCAGCAGCACCCGACAGGGGGTCTACACCGGGGAGCTGTTTTTT
TRBV6-1	many	TRBJ1-5	NA	CASSEGERGIQPQHF	TGTGCCAGCAGTGAAGGTGAAAGGGGGATTCAGCCCCAGCATTTT
TRBV25-1	NA	TRBJ2-7	TRBD2	CASSGIAGGLYEQYF	TGTGCCAGCAGTGGGATAGCGGGAGGCCTCTACGAGCAGTACTTC
TRBV6-1	few	TRBJ2-7	NA	CASSEGVGWEQYF	TGTGCCAGCAGTGAAGGGGTAGGGTGGGAGCAGTACTTC
TRBV3-1	NA	TRBJ2-1	TRBD2	CASSHLAGGNEQFF	TGTGCCAGCAGCCACCTAGCGGGAGGGAATGAGCAGTTCTTC
TRBV12-3/TRBV12-4	NA	TRBJ2-7	TRBD1	CASSPGTGSVGEQYF	TGTGCCAGCAGTCCGGGGACAGGGTCGGTCGGCGAGCAGTACTTC
TRBV7-6	NA	TRBJ2-5	TRBD2	CASSLEVAGGRRETQYF	TGTGCCAGCAGCTTAGAGGTAGCGGGAGGTCGCAGAGAGACCCAGTACTTC
TRBV6-5	few	TRBJ1-1	NA	CASSYGGVAEAFF	TGTGCCAGCAGTTACGGGGGGGTCGCTGAAGCTTTCTTT
TRBV7-3	NA	TRBJ2-2	TRBD2	CTSSFGGLAGVNTGELFF	TGTACCAGCAGTTTTGGGGGACTAGCGGGGGTGAACACCGGGGAGCTGTTTTTT
TRBV12-3/TRBV12-4	many	TRBJ2-3	TRBD1	CASRPAGGKTDTQYF	TGTGCCAGCAGGCCAGCAGGGGGCAAAACAGATACGCAGTATTTT
TRBV24-1	many	TRBJ2-5	NA	CATSDLETQYF	TGTGCCACCAGTGATCTCGAGACCCAGTACTTC
TRBV12-3/TRBV12-4	many	TRBJ1-4	NA	CASSLGGGEKLFF	TGTGCCAGCAGTTTGGGTGGCGGTGAAAAACTGTTTTTT